Listed below are T cell receptor beta chains from one sample, sequenced in a study of blood T cell repertoires in COVID-19. Sequencing was performed with immunoSEQ multiplex PCR; in TCRdb, only in-frame clones are kept and a portion is missing. The sample lists 100,000 to 110,000 clones; about 89% were seen once. Sequencing was carried out using peripheral blood. These receptors were collected from a man aged 45-65 years with active COVID-19. CDR3s include the opening cysteine and the closing phenylalanine or tryptophan. D genes are given only for firm matches. Clone size appears in some rows only: once, few, many, or a class for an expanded clone.

V gene: TRBV6-2/TRBV6-3
J gene: TRBJ2-1
D gene: TRBD2
clone size: -
CDR3 DNA: TGTGCCAGCAGTCCCAGCGGGAGGGCTTGGAGCTCCTACAATGAGCAGTTCTTC
CDR3 protein: CASSPSGRAWSSYNEQFF

V gene: TRBV9
J gene: TRBJ2-2
D gene: -
clone size: -
CDR3 DNA: TGTGCCAGCAGCGTAGGTAACAGTGACACCGGGGAGCTGTTTTTT
CDR3 protein: CASSVGNSDTGELFF

V gene: TRBV3-1/TRBV3-2
J gene: TRBJ2-1
D gene: TRBD2
clone size: -
CDR3 DNA: TGTGCCAGCAGCCAAGAGCCTAGCGGGGGGGCTAATGAGCAGTTCTTC
CDR3 protein: CASSQEPSGGANEQFF

V gene: TRBV5-1
J gene: TRBJ1-1
D gene: TRBD1
clone size: -
CDR3 DNA: TGCGCCAGCACCGGGGACAGGGGGCCGGGGAACACTGAAGCTTTCTTT
CDR3 protein: CASTGDRGPGNTEAFF

V gene: TRBV5-1
J gene: TRBJ1-1
D gene: TRBD1
clone size: -
CDR3 DNA: TGCGCCAGCAGCCCAGGGACAGGGGTTATGAACACTGAAGCTTTCTTT
CDR3 protein: CASSPGTGVMNTEAFF

V gene: TRBV27
J gene: TRBJ2-2
D gene: TRBD2
clone size: -
CDR3 DNA: TGTGCCAGCAGTTTTAGGAGAGCGGGGGGGAACACCGGGGAGCTGTTTTTT
CDR3 protein: CASSFRRAGGNTGELFF

V gene: TRBV5-8
J gene: TRBJ2-1
D gene: -
clone size: -
CDR3 DNA: TGTGCCACTCACGGACTGGCAGGGGCGAATGAGCAGTTCTTC
CDR3 protein: CATHGLAGANEQFF

V gene: TRBV5-1
J gene: TRBJ2-3
D gene: TRBD2
clone size: -
CDR3 DNA: TGCGCCAGCAGCGCAGTAGCGGGGCCCCAACGGTTTACGCAGTATTTT
CDR3 protein: CASSAVAGPQRFTQYF

V gene: TRBV5-1
J gene: TRBJ2-5
D gene: TRBD1
clone size: -
CDR3 DNA: TGCGCCAGCAGCCCGGGACAGCCCAGCGAGACCCAGTACTTC
CDR3 protein: CASSPGQPSETQYF

V gene: TRBV5-1
J gene: TRBJ2-1
D gene: -
clone size: -
CDR3 DNA: TGCGCCAGCAGCTTGGAGGGGACTGGGGATGAGCAGTTCTTC
CDR3 protein: CASSLEGTGDEQFF

V gene: TRBV5-4
J gene: TRBJ1-3
D gene: -
clone size: -
CDR3 DNA: TGTGCCAGCAGCCGGTCGAACTTGGCGGGCTCTGGAAACACCATATATTTT
CDR3 protein: CASSRSNLAGSGNTIYF

V gene: TRBV3-1/TRBV3-2
J gene: TRBJ1-1
D gene: -
clone size: -
CDR3 DNA: TGTGCCAGCAGCCCCCGCGGAACTGGCTTGAACACTGAAGCTTTCTTT
CDR3 protein: CASSPRGTGLNTEAFF

V gene: TRBV2
J gene: TRBJ1-1
D gene: -
clone size: -
CDR3 DNA: TGTGCCAGCAGTGCTGAATTTGCGGACACTGAAGCTTTCTTT
CDR3 protein: CASSAEFADTEAFF

V gene: TRBV6-2/TRBV6-3
J gene: TRBJ2-1
D gene: -
clone size: -
CDR3 DNA: TGTGCCAGCAGTTCACATGTCGCCAGCTCCTACAATGAGCAGTTCTTC
CDR3 protein: CASSSHVASSYNEQFF

V gene: TRBV25-1
J gene: TRBJ1-4
D gene: -
clone size: few
CDR3 DNA: TGTGCCAGCAGGGACGGGGGGCTTTCTAATGAAAAACTGTTTTTT
CDR3 protein: CASRDGGLSNEKLFF

V gene: TRBV19
J gene: TRBJ1-1
D gene: -
clone size: -
CDR3 DNA: TGTGCCAGTTCGGGGGGAGGCCTTGAAGCTTTCTTT
CDR3 protein: CASSGGGLEAFF

V gene: TRBV7-2
J gene: TRBJ2-1
D gene: -
clone size: -
CDR3 DNA: TGTGCCAGCAGCTTAGCGGAGGCCGGTCAGCAGTTCTTC
CDR3 protein: CASSLAEAGQQFF

V gene: TRBV19
J gene: TRBJ1-4
D gene: -
clone size: -
CDR3 DNA: TGTGCCAGTAGTATCAGGGGTATGGATGAAAAACTGTTTTTT
CDR3 protein: CASSIRGMDEKLFF

V gene: TRBV5-1
J gene: TRBJ2-5
D gene: -
clone size: -
CDR3 DNA: TGCGCCAGCAGCTTTGGACAGCGCGAGACCCAGTACTTC
CDR3 protein: CASSFGQRETQYF

V gene: TRBV14
J gene: TRBJ1-5
D gene: -
clone size: -
CDR3 DNA: TGTGCCAGCAGCCAGGGAGGCAGGTTCAATCAGCCCCAGCATTTT
CDR3 protein: CASSQGGRFNQPQHF

V gene: TRBV6-5
J gene: TRBJ1-5
D gene: TRBD1
clone size: -
CDR3 DNA: TGTGCCAGCAGTCCAGGGGGCGGGCAGCCCCAGCATTTT
CDR3 protein: CASSPGGGQPQHF

V gene: TRBV6-5
J gene: TRBJ2-6
D gene: TRBD1
clone size: -
CDR3 DNA: TGTGCCAGCAGTAGGGACAGGGCTGGGGCCAACGTCCTGACTTTC
CDR3 protein: CASSRDRAGANVLTF

V gene: TRBV30
J gene: TRBJ1-6
D gene: -
clone size: -
CDR3 DNA: TGTGCCTGGAGTAGTTCGGGTTCCTATAATTCACCCCTCCACTTT
CDR3 protein: CAWSSSGSYNSPLHF